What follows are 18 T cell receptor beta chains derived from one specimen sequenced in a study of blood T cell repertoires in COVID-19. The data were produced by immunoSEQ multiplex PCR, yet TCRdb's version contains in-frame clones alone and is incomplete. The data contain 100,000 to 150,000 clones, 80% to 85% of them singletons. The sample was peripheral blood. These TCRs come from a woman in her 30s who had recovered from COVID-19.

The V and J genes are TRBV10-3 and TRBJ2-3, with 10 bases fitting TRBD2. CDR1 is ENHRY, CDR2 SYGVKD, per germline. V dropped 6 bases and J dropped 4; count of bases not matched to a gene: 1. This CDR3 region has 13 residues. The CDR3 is CAISLAGADTQYF. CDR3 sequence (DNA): TGTGCCATCAGCCTAGCGGGGGCAGATACGCAGTATTTT.

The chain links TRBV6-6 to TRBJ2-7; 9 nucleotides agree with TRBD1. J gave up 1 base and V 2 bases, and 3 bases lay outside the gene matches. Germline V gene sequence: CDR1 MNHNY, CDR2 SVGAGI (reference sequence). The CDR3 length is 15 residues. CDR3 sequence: CASSYRDRESYEQYF. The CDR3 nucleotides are TGTGCCAGCAGTTACCGGGACAGGGAGTCCTACGAGCAGTACTTC.

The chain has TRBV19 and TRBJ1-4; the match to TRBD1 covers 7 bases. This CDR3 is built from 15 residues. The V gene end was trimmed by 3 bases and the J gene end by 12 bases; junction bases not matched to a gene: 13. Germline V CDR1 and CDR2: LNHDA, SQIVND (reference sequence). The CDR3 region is CASSIMETGKRELFF. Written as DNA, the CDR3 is TGTGCCAGTAGTATTATGGAGACAGGGAAAAGGGAACTGTTTTTT.

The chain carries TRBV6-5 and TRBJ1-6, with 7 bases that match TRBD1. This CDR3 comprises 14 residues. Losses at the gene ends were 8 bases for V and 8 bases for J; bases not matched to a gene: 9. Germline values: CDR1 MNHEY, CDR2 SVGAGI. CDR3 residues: CASLWTGRDSPLHF. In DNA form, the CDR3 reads TGTGCCAGCTTATGGACAGGCAGAGATTCACCCCTCCACTTT.

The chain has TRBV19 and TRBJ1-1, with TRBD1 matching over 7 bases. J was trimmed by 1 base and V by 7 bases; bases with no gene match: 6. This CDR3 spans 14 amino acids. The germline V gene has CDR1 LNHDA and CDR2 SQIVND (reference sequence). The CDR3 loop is CASMGTVTNTEAFF. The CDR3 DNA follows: TGTGCCAGTATGGGGACAGTAACGAACACTGAAGCTTTCTTT.

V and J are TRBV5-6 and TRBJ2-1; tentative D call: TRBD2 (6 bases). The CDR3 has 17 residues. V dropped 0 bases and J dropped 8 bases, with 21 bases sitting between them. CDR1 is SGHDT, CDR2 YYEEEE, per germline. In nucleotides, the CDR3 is TGTGCCAGCAGCTTGGGGGGAGGAGTTTATTCATCGGATGAGCAGTTCTTC. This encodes CASSLGGGVYSSDEQFF.

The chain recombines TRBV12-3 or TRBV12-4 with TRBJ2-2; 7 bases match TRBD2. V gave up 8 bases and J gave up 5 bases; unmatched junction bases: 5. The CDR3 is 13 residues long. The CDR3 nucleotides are TGTGCCAGCGAGAGGCGGGGGACCGGGGAGCTGTTTTTT. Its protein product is CASERRGTGELFF.

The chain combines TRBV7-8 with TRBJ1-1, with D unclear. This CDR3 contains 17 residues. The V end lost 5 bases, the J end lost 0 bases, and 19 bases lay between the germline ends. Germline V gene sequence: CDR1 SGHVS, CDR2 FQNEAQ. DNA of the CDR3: TGTGCCAGCAGCCCATTCCCGGGCGGGGAGATGAACACTGAAGCTTTCTTT. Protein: CASSPFPGGEMNTEAFF.

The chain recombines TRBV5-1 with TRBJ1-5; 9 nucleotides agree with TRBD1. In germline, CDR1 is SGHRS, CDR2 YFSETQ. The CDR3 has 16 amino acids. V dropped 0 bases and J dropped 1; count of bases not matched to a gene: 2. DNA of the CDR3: TGCGCCAGCAGCTTGGAGGGGACAGGGAGCAATCAGCCCCAGCATTTT. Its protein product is CASSLEGTGSNQPQHF. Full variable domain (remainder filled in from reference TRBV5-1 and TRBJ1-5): KAGVTQTPRYLIKTRGQQVTLSCSPISGHRSVSWYQQTPGQGLQFLFEYFSETQRNKGNFPGRFSGRQFSNSRSEMNVSTLELGDSALYLCASSLEGTGSNQPQHFGDGTRLSIL.

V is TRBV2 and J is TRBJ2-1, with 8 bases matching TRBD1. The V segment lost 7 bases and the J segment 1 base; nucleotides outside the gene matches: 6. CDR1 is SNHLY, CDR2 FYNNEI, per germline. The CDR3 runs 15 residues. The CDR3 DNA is TGTGCCAGCACCGAACAGGGGGGATCCTACAATGAGCAGTTCTTC. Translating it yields CASTEQGGSYNEQFF.

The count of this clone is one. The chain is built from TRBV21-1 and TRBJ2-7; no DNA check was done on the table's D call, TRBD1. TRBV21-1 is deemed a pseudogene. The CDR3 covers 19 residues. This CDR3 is CASSKARDRGHGRFYEQYF. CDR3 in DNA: TGTGCCAGCAGCAAAGCGCGGGACAGGGGACACGGGAGGTTCTACGAGCAGTACTTC.

Here the CDR3 DNA reads TGTGCCAGCAGCCAACCGACTAGCGGGAGGACCTACGAGCAGTACTTC. As protein: CASSQPTSGRTYEQYF. The chain carries TRBV3-1 (or the pseudogene TRBV3-2) and TRBJ2-7; 13 bases line up with TRBD2. J gave up 2 bases and V 2 bases, and 3 bases lay outside the gene matches. The CDR3 has 16 residues. CDR1 is LGHDT and CDR2 is YNNKEL in the germline V gene (reference sequence).

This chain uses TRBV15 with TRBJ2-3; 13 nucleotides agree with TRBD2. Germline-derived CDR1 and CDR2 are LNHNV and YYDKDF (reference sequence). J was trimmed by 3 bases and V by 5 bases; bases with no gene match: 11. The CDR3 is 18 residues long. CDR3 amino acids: CATSSLGGLAGVTDTQYF. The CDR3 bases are TGTGCCACCAGCTCGCTCGGAGGACTAGCGGGAGTTACAGATACGCAGTATTTT.

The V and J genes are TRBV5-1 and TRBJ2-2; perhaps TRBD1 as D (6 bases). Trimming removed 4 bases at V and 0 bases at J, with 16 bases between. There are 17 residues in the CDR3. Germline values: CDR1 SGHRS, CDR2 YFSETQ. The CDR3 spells CASSHYAGTSNTGELFF. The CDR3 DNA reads TGCGCCAGCAGCCATTATGCCGGGACATCGAACACCGGGGAGCTGTTTTTT.

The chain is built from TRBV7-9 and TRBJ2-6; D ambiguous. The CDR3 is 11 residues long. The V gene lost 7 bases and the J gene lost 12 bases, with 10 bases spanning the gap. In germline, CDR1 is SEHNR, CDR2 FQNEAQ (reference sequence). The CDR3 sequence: CASTPSSVLTF. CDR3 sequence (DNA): TGTGCCAGCACCCCTTCGAGCGTCCTGACTTTC.

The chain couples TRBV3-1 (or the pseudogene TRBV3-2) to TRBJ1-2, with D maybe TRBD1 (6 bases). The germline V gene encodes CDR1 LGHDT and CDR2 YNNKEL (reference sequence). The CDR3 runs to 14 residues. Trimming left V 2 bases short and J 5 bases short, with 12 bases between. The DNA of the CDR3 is TGTGCCAGCAGCCAAAATGCAGGGGCGTATGGCTACACCTTC. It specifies CASSQNAGAYGYTF.

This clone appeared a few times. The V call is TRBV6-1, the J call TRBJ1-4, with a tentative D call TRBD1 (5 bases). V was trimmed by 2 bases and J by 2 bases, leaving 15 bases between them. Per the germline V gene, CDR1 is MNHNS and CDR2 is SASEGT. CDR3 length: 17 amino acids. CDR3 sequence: CASSERGGYSTNEKLFF. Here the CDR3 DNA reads TGTGCCAGCAGTGAACGGGGGGGATACAGCACTAATGAAAAACTGTTTTTT.

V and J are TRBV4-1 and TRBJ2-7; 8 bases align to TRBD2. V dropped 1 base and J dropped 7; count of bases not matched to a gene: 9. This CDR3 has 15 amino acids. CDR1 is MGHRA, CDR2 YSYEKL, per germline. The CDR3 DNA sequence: TGCGCCAGCAGCCAAGTCGGGCTAGCGGGTCGAGAGCAGTACTTC. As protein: CASSQVGLAGREQYF.